This TCR beta chain emerged from a study of blood T cells in healthy people across ages. Points on this clonotype: Its antigen is not identified.

Through a sample-barcoded 5' primer and a J-beta primer mix, a second PCR was run for roughly 6 to 11 cycles. Sequencing recovered at least 3 million CDR3-containing paired-end reads from each sample. From the 5' RACE reads, TCRdb called clonotypes with MiXCR, one entry per CDR3 protein. The sample contains 850,000 to 1,000,000 distinct CDR3 sequences, about 51% of which appear only once. CDR1 is DFQATT, CDR2 SNEGSKA, per germline (reference sequence). V was clipped by 6 bases and J by 5 bases; unmatched bases: 6. There are 15 residues in the CDR3. Points from the study as a whole: Naive T cell percentage showed a strong correlation with TCR beta diversity. Naive CD4+ cells and diversity were both higher in long-lived donors than in aged donors. What prevented conclusive comparison of naive and antigen-experienced cells was that PBMCs were unsorted.

The chain combines TRBV20-1 with TRBJ2-2, with 13 bases that match TRBD2. This receptor was identified in a woman aged 55-70 years in good health. Sequencing used blood. The chain's CDR3 is CSATRTSGGTGELFF. CDR3 in DNA: TGCAGTGCGACAAGGACTAGCGGGGGAACCGGGGAGCTGTTTTTT.